A selection of T cell receptor beta chains follows, all from one sample in a study of blood T cell repertoires in COVID-19. Assay used: immunoSEQ multiplex PCR; TCRdb lists only in-frame clones, some missing. The table lists approximately 400,000 clones, 88% of them singletons. Sequencing used PBMCs or T cells enriched from blood (not recorded which). The receptors come from a woman aged 18-29 years who had recovered from COVID-19. The CDR3 runs from the conserved cysteine through the conserved F or W. D genes are given only for firm matches. Expanded clones are given a class, and other clones once, few, many or no size at all.

TRBV5-1	TRBJ1-1	.	.	CASSGKGGDTEAFF	TGCGCCAGCAGCGGAAAGGGGGGGGACACTGAAGCTTTCTTT
TRBV7-2	TRBJ1-6	.	.	CASSLSQANSPLHF	TGTGCCAGCAGCTTAAGTCAGGCTAATTCACCCCTCCACTTT
TRBV19	TRBJ2-2	TRBD1	.	CASNPTGKNTGELFF	TGTGCCAGTAACCCGACAGGGAAGAACACCGGGGAGCTGTTTTTT
TRBV27	TRBJ2-2	TRBD1	few	CASTRDRVTTGELFF	TGTGCCAGCACCCGGGACAGGGTGACCACCGGGGAGCTGTTTTTT
TRBV9	TRBJ1-1	TRBD1	.	CASSTTGGNTEAFF	TGTGCCAGCAGCACGACAGGGGGAAACACTGAAGCTTTCTTT
TRBV6-2/TRBV6-3	TRBJ2-1	.	.	CASSYGRTVDNEQFF	TGTGCCAGCAGTTACGGGCGTACCGTAGACAATGAGCAGTTCTTC
TRBV6-5	TRBJ1-4	.	.	CASSYRTQNLGRKLFF	TGTGCCAGCAGTTACCGGACCCAAAACCTCGGGAGGAAACTGTTTTTT
TRBV19	TRBJ1-1	TRBD1	.	CASSIEGATEAFF	TGTGCCAGTAGTATCGAGGGGGCAACTGAAGCTTTCTTT
TRBV6-5	TRBJ2-3	TRBD1	.	CAMGQGRFSTDTQYF	TGTGCCATGGGACAGGGGAGGTTTAGCACAGATACGCAGTATTTT
TRBV24-1	TRBJ2-1	TRBD1	.	CATSDRFTGDEQFF	TGTGCCACCAGTGACCGCTTTACAGGGGATGAGCAGTTCTTC
TRBV6-2/TRBV6-3	TRBJ2-2	.	.	CASSPRGQGVTGELFF	TGTGCCAGCAGTCCCCGGGGGCAGGGGGTCACCGGGGAGCTGTTTTTT
TRBV6-5	TRBJ1-2	.	.	CASSSRGWGYTF	TGTGCCAGCAGTTCCAGGGGTTGGGGCTACACCTTC
TRBV9	TRBJ1-2	TRBD1	.	CASSVLGQVGDGYTF	TGTGCCAGCAGCGTCCTAGGACAGGTCGGCGATGGCTACACCTTC
TRBV6-2/TRBV6-3	TRBJ1-1	.	.	CASSRGGPTEAFF	TGTGCCAGCAGTCGGGGAGGACCCACTGAAGCTTTCTTT
TRBV30	TRBJ1-2	.	.	CAWSIGGRDGYTF	TGTGCCTGGAGTATCGGAGGGAGGGATGGCTACACCTTC
TRBV5-1	TRBJ1-2	.	.	CASSLVEGTTHGYTF	TGCGCCAGCAGCTTGGTTGAGGGAACTACTCATGGCTACACCTTC
TRBV7-2	TRBJ2-3	TRBD2	.	CASSLWVLAGDTQYF	TGTGCCAGCAGCTTATGGGTCCTAGCGGGAGATACGCAGTATTTT
TRBV5-1	TRBJ2-2	.	.	CASSGTGNTGELFF	TGCGCCAGCAGCGGAACAGGGAACACCGGGGAGCTGTTTTTT
TRBV27	TRBJ1-1	TRBD1	.	CASSHTDRAPEAFF	TGTGCCAGCAGTCACACGGACAGGGCCCCTGAAGCTTTCTTT
TRBV5-5	TRBJ1-4	.	.	CASSLTVRRTNEKLFF	TGTGCCAGCAGCTTGACAGTCCGGAGGACTAATGAAAAACTGTTTTTT
TRBV6-2/TRBV6-3	TRBJ1-2	TRBD1	.	CASSRDRVRGYTF	TGTGCCAGCAGTCGGGACAGGGTGAGGGGCTACACCTTC
TRBV4-1	TRBJ1-1	.	.	CASSQGAVSTEAFF	TGCGCCAGCAGCCAAGGGGCCGTTAGCACTGAAGCTTTCTTT
TRBV10-1	TRBJ2-7	TRBD1	.	CASSDSDRVYEQYF	TGCGCCAGCAGTGATTCGGACAGGGTCTACGAGCAGTACTTC
TRBV2	TRBJ1-4	.	.	CASSELQLNEKLFF	TGTGCCAGCAGTGAACTACAGTTAAATGAAAAACTGTTTTTT
TRBV30	TRBJ1-1	.	.	CAWSVRGGTEAFF	TGTGCCTGGAGTGTTAGGGGGGGCACTGAAGCTTTCTTT
TRBV15	TRBJ1-2	.	.	CATSRPDTLLQGDYGYTF	TGTGCCACCAGCAGACCTGACACGCTCCTGCAGGGTGACTATGGCTACACCTTC
TRBV7-3	TRBJ1-1	.	.	CASSPGTPNTEAFF	TGTGCCAGCAGCCCGGGGACTCCTAACACTGAAGCTTTCTTT
TRBV3-1/TRBV3-2	TRBJ1-4	.	.	CASRLGQPQGNEKLFF	TGTGCCAGCAGATTAGGACAGCCCCAGGGTAATGAAAAACTGTTTTTT
TRBV11-2	TRBJ2-3	TRBD2	.	CASSTGTSGDPHVDTQYF	TGTGCCAGCAGCACTGGGACTAGCGGGGATCCACACGTAGATACGCAGTATTTT
TRBV19	TRBJ2-3	.	.	CASSIGGGEDTQYF	TGTGCCAGTAGTATAGGCGGAGGGGAAGATACGCAGTATTTT
TRBV6-5	TRBJ1-1	.	.	CASNLADTNTEAFF	TGTGCCAGCAACCTGGCGGACACGAACACTGAAGCTTTCTTT
TRBV6-1	TRBJ1-5	.	.	CASSEAVGGSNQPQHF	TGTGCCAGCAGTGAAGCCGTCGGGGGGAGCAATCAGCCCCAGCATTTT
TRBV21-1	TRBJ1-2	.	once	CASSKGRGARNYGYTF	TGTGCCAGCAGCAAAGGACGGGGGGCTAGGAACTATGGCTACACCTTC
TRBV7-9	TRBJ1-2	.	.	CASSRLTGPSLYGYTF	TGTGCCAGCAGCAGACTAACAGGGCCCTCCCTTTATGGCTACACCTTC
TRBV6-5	TRBJ1-1	.	.	CASSYNRQGWTEAFF	TGTGCCAGCAGTTACAATCGGCAGGGGTGGACTGAAGCTTTCTTT
TRBV5-6	TRBJ1-5	.	.	CASSLDNDQPQHF	TGTGCCAGCAGCTTGGACAACGATCAGCCCCAGCATTTT
TRBV12-3/TRBV12-4	TRBJ2-1	.	.	CASSLFLDEQFF	TGTGCCAGCAGTTTATTTCTCGATGAGCAGTTCTTC
TRBV7-9	TRBJ2-7	.	few	CASSLAAGSSYEQYF	TGTGCCAGCAGCTTAGCGGCCGGGAGCTCCTACGAGCAGTACTTC
TRBV5-1	TRBJ2-7	.	.	CASSLDSPDLHYEQYF	TGCGCCAGCAGCTTGGACAGCCCGGATTTACACTACGAGCAGTACTTC
TRBV9	TRBJ1-2	TRBD1	.	CASSVGTGELAYGYTF	TGTGCCAGCAGCGTCGGGACAGGGGAACTCGCCTATGGCTACACCTTC